This T cell receptor (beta chain) is drawn from a study of cytomegalovirus exposure and HLA in healthy donors. Looking at the study overall: The Caucasian-associated ancestry cluster held under 90% of around 380 genotyped donors.

Germline V gene data show CDR1 as MNHEY and CDR2 as SMNVEV (reference sequence). The ends lost 3 bases at V and 7 bases at J; junction bases unmatched: 9. The CDR3 consists of 16 residues. Of note for this clone: Its specificity is not known.

Study outcomes and limitations: Judged likely to be a sequencing artifact was a cluster of highly shared sequence variants. Most TCR beta V segments were productive about 87% or about 30% of the time in an earlier analysis.

The PCR made use of 60 Vbeta and 13 Jbeta primers. Assay: immunoSEQ multiplex PCR; the TCRdb copy retains only in-frame clones and omits some. Of some 200,000 clones listed, around 68% are singletons. The sequenced material came from PBMCs. The chain carries TRBV27 and TRBJ2-2; 9 bases are shared with TRBD1. The sequence was obtained from a man aged 35-49 years in good health and CMV-seronegative. The CDR3 region has the DNA TGTGCCAGCAGTTTGCAGGGGACAGGGTTGGTCGGGGAGCTGTTTTTT. Amino acids: CASSLQGTGLVGELFF.